This T cell receptor (beta chain) originates from a study of low-dose radiotherapy and immunotherapy resistance in tumors. Time point noted: before trial treatment. This clonotype was observed at least ten times. With TRAV- and TRBV-specific primers, first-strand cDNA was made, covering the alpha and beta chains. Using a constant-region primer together with a V-primer adapter, TCRs were subjected to roughly 20 PCR cycles of amplification. mRNA, once isolated, was amplified by in vitro transcription. TCRdb independently ran MiXCR on the reads; one entry per CDR3 protein. The sample records about 89,000 distinct CDR3 sequences, around 9.2% being singletons. Trimming pared 6 bases from V and 0 bases from J, leaving 12 bases between. CDR1 and CDR2 (germline): MNHEY, SVGEGT. The CDR3 is made up of 15 amino acids.

The sample in question was PBMCs, obtained before treatment. This clonotype originated in a male donor with prostate cancer. This rearrangement joins TRBV6-2 or TRBV6-3 to TRBJ1-5; D is perhaps TRBD1 (6 bases). The CDR3 is CASRTPTGSNQPQHF. For the CDR3, the DNA is TGTGCCAGCAGGACCCCGACAGGTAGCAATCAGCCCCAGCATTTT.